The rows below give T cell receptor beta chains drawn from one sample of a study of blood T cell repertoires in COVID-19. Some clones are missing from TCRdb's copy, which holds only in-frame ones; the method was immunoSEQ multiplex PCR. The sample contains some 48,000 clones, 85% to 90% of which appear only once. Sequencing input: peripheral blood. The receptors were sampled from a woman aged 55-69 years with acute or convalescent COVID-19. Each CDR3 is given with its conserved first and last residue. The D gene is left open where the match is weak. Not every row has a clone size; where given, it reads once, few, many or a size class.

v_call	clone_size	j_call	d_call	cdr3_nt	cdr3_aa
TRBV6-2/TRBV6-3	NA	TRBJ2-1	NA	TGTGCCAGCAGTGATCGGAATGAGCAGTTCTTC	CASSDRNEQFF
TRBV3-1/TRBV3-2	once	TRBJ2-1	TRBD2	TGTGCCAGCAGCCAAGACCGGACTAGCGGGAGGATTGGTGAGCAGTTCTTC	CASSQDRTSGRIGEQFF
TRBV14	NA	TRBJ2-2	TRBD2	TGTGCCAGCAGCCAAATTGGACTAGCGGGATCGAGGGGCGGGGAGCTGTTTTTT	CASSQIGLAGSRGGELFF
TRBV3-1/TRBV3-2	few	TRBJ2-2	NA	TGTGCCAGCAGCCTAGTTGAGGGGGAGCTGTTTTTT	CASSLVEGELFF
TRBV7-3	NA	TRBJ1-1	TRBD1	TGTGCCAGCAGATCGGACAGGGTCACTGAAGCTTTCTTT	CASRSDRVTEAFF
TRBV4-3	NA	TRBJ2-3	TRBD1	TGCGCCAGCAGTCTGACAGGGGATTTCACAGATACGCAGTATTTT	CASSLTGDFTDTQYF
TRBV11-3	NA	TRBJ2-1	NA	TGTGCCAGCAGCTTAGGAACTAGCTGGGGAGGTGAGCAGTTCTTC	CASSLGTSWGGEQFF
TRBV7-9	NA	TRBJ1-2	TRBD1	TGTGCCAGCACCAAATCACAGGGGGCGGGTGGCTACACCTTC	CASTKSQGAGGYTF
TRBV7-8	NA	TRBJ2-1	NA	TGTGCCAGCAGCCAAACTCGTACTGGGCAGTTCTTC	CASSQTRTGQFF
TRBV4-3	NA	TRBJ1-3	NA	TGCGCCAGCAGCCAAGAATGGCAGGCGCATCCTGGAAACACCATATATTTT	CASSQEWQAHPGNTIYF
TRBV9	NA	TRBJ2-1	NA	TGTGCCAGCAGCGTAACGACAGCCTACAATGAGCAGTTCTTC	CASSVTTAYNEQFF
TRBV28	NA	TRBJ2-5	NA	TGTGCCAGCAGCACCCCGGGAACCGGAGGCGAGACCCAGTACTTC	CASSTPGTGGETQYF
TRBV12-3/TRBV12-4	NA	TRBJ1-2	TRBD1	TGTGCCAGCAGTGGAGGGGGCGGCAGTGGCTACACCTTC	CASSGGGGSGYTF
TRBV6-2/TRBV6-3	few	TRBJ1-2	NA	TGTGCCAGCAGTGTCAGGGGAGACTATGGCTACACCTTC	CASSVRGDYGYTF
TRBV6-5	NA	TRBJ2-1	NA	TGTGCCAGCAGGGACATCGGACCCTACAATGAGCAGTTCTTC	CASRDIGPYNEQFF
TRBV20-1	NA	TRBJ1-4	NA	TGCAGTGCTAGGACAGCCCGGGTGGCCCTTTTT	CSARTARVALF
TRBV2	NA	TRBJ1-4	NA	TGTGCCAGCAGCGGCCTAAGGGGTGAAAAACTGTTTTTT	CASSGLRGEKLFF
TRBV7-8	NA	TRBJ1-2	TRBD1	TGTGCCAGCAGCTTCACCCGGGACAGGGAAAATGGCTACACCTTC	CASSFTRDRENGYTF
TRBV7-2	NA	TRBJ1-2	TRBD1	TGTGCCAGCAGCCGGGACAGGGACGGCTACACCTTC	CASSRDRDGYTF
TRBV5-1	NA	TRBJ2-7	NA	TGCGCCAGCAGCATTCCGACCAGGGGCGGCGAGCAGTACTTC	CASSIPTRGGEQYF
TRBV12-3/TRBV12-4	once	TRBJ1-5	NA	TGTGCCAGCAGTTTAACAGTTCATCAGCCCCAGCATTTT	CASSLTVHQPQHF
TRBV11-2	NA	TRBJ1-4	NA	TGTGCCAGCAGCCGGAGGACAGTCACTAATGAAAAACTGTTTTTT	CASSRRTVTNEKLFF
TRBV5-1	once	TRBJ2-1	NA	TGCGCCAGCAGCTCGACCCCAGGAGGGACCCTTTCCTACAATGAGCAGTTCTTC	CASSSTPGGTLSYNEQFF
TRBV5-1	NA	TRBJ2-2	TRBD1	TGCGCCAGCAGCTTGGGACAGGGTTCGATCGGGGAGCTGTTTTTT	CASSLGQGSIGELFF
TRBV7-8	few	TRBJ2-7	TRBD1	TGTGCCAGCAGTCCCTCGGACAGGGGCGAATATCAGCAGTACTTC	CASSPSDRGEYQQYF
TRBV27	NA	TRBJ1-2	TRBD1	TGTGCCAGTGCCAGGACAGGGGGAAGCTATGGCTACACCTTC	CASARTGGSYGYTF
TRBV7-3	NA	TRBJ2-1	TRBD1	TGTGCCAGCAGCCCCCAAGGGACAGTCTACAATGAGCAGTTCTTC	CASSPQGTVYNEQFF
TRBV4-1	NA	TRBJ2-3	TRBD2	TGCGCCAGCAGCCCCCTTGTACCGGGACTAGCGGGGTCTGAGCAGTATTTT	CASSPLVPGLAGSEQYF
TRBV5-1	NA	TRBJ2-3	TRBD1	TGCGCCAGCAGCTTTAGACAGGGCCCAGATACGCAGTATTTT	CASSFRQGPDTQYF
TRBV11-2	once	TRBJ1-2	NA	TGTGCCAGCAGCTTAGGAGGCGCAGCCGCTAACTATGGCTACACCTTC	CASSLGGAAANYGYTF
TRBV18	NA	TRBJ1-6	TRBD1	TGTGCCAGCTCACCTCTTGACAGGGAGAAATCACCCCTCCACTTT	CASSPLDREKSPLHF
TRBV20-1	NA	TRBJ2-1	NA	TGCAGTGCTAGTGGCGCGGGGCTAGGTGAGCAGTTCTTC	CSASGAGLGEQFF
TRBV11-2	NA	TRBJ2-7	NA	TGTGCCAGCAGCTTCTTTCCCACGGAGAACTCCTACGAGCAGTACTTC	CASSFFPTENSYEQYF
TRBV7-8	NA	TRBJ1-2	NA	TGTGCCAGCAGCTTAGGGAGGATCTATGGCTACACCTTC	CASSLGRIYGYTF
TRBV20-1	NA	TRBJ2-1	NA	TGCAGTGCTAGAAGGGGAGGTGAGCAGTTCTTC	CSARRGGEQFF
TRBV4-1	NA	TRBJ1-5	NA	TGCGCCAGCAGCCAAGTCCCGGGGGTTCGGCAGCCCCAGCATTTT	CASSQVPGVRQPQHF
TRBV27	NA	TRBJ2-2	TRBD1	TGTGCCAGCAGTTCTACAGGGGTCACCGGGGAGCTGTTTTTT	CASSSTGVTGELFF